This is a list of T cell receptor beta chains from one sample in a study of T cells after yellow fever vaccination. Using its own MiXCR run on the 5' RACE reads, TCRdb lists one record per CDR3 protein. The table records 300,000 to 350,000 distinct CDR3 sequences, 3% to 4.5% of them present only once. The sample here was PBMCs, taken 5 days after the yellow fever booster vaccination. The origin of the receptors is a man younger than 35 who received the YFV17D yellow fever vaccine. Each CDR3 is given with its conserved first and last residue. Each record gives: V gene, D gene, clone size, J gene, CDR3 protein, CDR3 DNA. D genes are given only for firm matches. Clone size is stated in some rows and not others, as once, few, many or a class when expanded.

v_gene: TRBV6-5; d_gene: NA; abundance: few; j_gene: TRBJ1-1; CDR3aa: CASSDPRGAEAFF; CDR3nt: TGTGCCAGCAGCGACCCTCGGGGGGCTGAAGCTTTCTTT
v_gene: TRBV6-1; d_gene: NA; abundance: few; j_gene: TRBJ1-6; CDR3aa: CASSEGHTRNSPLHF; CDR3nt: TGTGCCAGCAGCGAAGGCCATACGCGTAATTCACCCCTCCACTTT
v_gene: TRBV6-5; d_gene: NA; abundance: NA; j_gene: TRBJ2-7; CDR3aa: CASSLGYGVGGQYF; CDR3nt: TGTGCCAGCAGTCTCGGGTACGGTGTGGGAGGGCAGTACTTC
v_gene: TRBV7-9; d_gene: NA; abundance: NA; j_gene: TRBJ2-5; CDR3aa: CASSSLRGARETQYF; CDR3nt: TGTGCCAGCAGCTCCCTAAGGGGCGCACGGGAGACCCAGTACTTC
v_gene: TRBV4-1; d_gene: TRBD1; abundance: NA; j_gene: TRBJ1-1; CDR3aa: CASSQDVWDRGTEAFF; CDR3nt: TGCGCCAGCAGCCAAGATGTATGGGACAGGGGCACTGAAGCTTTCTTT
v_gene: TRBV7-9; d_gene: TRBD1; abundance: few; j_gene: TRBJ1-2; CDR3aa: CASSYRQGYGYTF; CDR3nt: TGTGCCAGCAGCTACCGACAGGGGTATGGCTACACCTTC
v_gene: TRBV18; d_gene: NA; abundance: NA; j_gene: TRBJ2-1; CDR3aa: CASSSSGSGSYNEQFF; CDR3nt: TGTGCCAGCTCATCATCAGGTTCCGGCTCCTACAATGAGCAGTTCTTC
v_gene: TRBV12-3/TRBV12-4; d_gene: NA; abundance: few; j_gene: TRBJ1-3; CDR3aa: CASSLSLGAPGNTIYF; CDR3nt: TGTGCCAGCAGTTTATCTCTAGGAGCTCCTGGAAACACCATATATTTT
v_gene: TRBV5-5; d_gene: NA; abundance: many; j_gene: TRBJ1-5; CDR3aa: CASSLIVAARGQPQHF; CDR3nt: TGTGCCAGCAGCTTGATTGTGGCAGCTCGAGGGCAGCCCCAGCATTTT
v_gene: TRBV30; d_gene: TRBD1; abundance: NA; j_gene: TRBJ2-3; CDR3aa: CAWSVQGATDTQYF; CDR3nt: TGTGCCTGGAGTGTTCAGGGGGCCACAGATACGCAGTATTTT
v_gene: TRBV6-5; d_gene: TRBD2; abundance: NA; j_gene: TRBJ2-2; CDR3aa: CASSYGLAGLNTGELFF; CDR3nt: TGTGCCAGCAGTTACGGGCTAGCGGGCCTTAACACCGGGGAGCTGTTTTTT
v_gene: TRBV7-2; d_gene: NA; abundance: NA; j_gene: TRBJ1-6; CDR3aa: CASSTRRTAGLPPLHF; CDR3nt: TGTGCCAGCAGCACCAGACGGACAGCAGGCTTGCCACCCCTCCACTTT
v_gene: TRBV5-1; d_gene: NA; abundance: NA; j_gene: TRBJ1-3; CDR3aa: CASSPLAGTLGNTIYF; CDR3nt: TGCGCCAGCAGTCCCCTAGCCGGGACGCTCGGAAACACCATATATTTT
v_gene: TRBV7-2; d_gene: TRBD1; abundance: many; j_gene: TRBJ1-2; CDR3aa: CAASQGVSYGYTF; CDR3nt: TGTGCCGCTTCCCAGGGGGTATCCTATGGCTACACCTTC
v_gene: TRBV7-6; d_gene: TRBD2; abundance: many; j_gene: TRBJ2-5; CDR3aa: CASSRTSRETQYF; CDR3nt: TGTGCCAGCAGCAGGACTAGCCGAGAGACCCAGTACTTC
v_gene: TRBV7-9; d_gene: NA; abundance: many; j_gene: TRBJ2-7; CDR3aa: CASSPLPMAYEQYF; CDR3nt: TGTGCCAGCAGCCCCCTCCCCATGGCCTACGAGCAGTACTTC
v_gene: TRBV20-1; d_gene: NA; abundance: many; j_gene: TRBJ1-2; CDR3aa: CSAWARETNYGYTF; CDR3nt: TGCAGTGCTTGGGCCAGAGAGACTAACTATGGCTACACCTTC
v_gene: TRBV28; d_gene: NA; abundance: NA; j_gene: TRBJ2-6; CDR3aa: CASRSMGARSGANVLTF; CDR3nt: TGTGCCAGCAGATCAATGGGGGCGCGGTCCGGGGCCAACGTCCTGACTTTC
v_gene: TRBV28; d_gene: NA; abundance: few; j_gene: TRBJ2-2; CDR3aa: CASSLGGGFTGELFF; CDR3nt: TGTGCCAGCAGTTTAGGCGGGGGCTTCACCGGGGAGCTGTTTTTT
v_gene: TRBV15; d_gene: TRBD1; abundance: many; j_gene: TRBJ1-2; CDR3aa: CATSRGGQGVGGYTF; CDR3nt: TGTGCCACCAGCAGAGGCGGACAGGGGGTAGGAGGCTACACCTTC
v_gene: TRBV7-9; d_gene: TRBD2; abundance: many; j_gene: TRBJ2-1; CDR3aa: CASSLALAGSYNEQFF; CDR3nt: TGTGCCAGCAGCTTAGCACTAGCGGGTTCCTACAATGAGCAGTTCTTC
v_gene: TRBV2; d_gene: NA; abundance: many; j_gene: TRBJ2-7; CDR3aa: CASSEWFSSYEQYF; CDR3nt: TGTGCCAGCAGTGAATGGTTTTCTTCCTACGAGCAGTACTTC
v_gene: TRBV6-2/TRBV6-3; d_gene: TRBD1; abundance: few; j_gene: TRBJ2-2; CDR3aa: CASRTGTGQTGELFF; CDR3nt: TGTGCCAGCAGGACCGGGACAGGGCAGACCGGGGAGCTGTTTTTT
v_gene: TRBV5-1; d_gene: NA; abundance: NA; j_gene: TRBJ2-3; CDR3aa: CASSFVRLVSDTQYF; CDR3nt: TGCGCCAGCAGCTTTGTACGTTTGGTTTCAGATACGCAGTATTTT
v_gene: TRBV4-2; d_gene: NA; abundance: NA; j_gene: TRBJ2-3; CDR3aa: CASSQLLGEDTQYF; CDR3nt: TGTGCCAGCAGCCAACTCCTCGGGGAGGATACGCAGTATTTT
v_gene: TRBV6-6; d_gene: NA; abundance: few; j_gene: TRBJ1-2; CDR3aa: CASSRPRADQLPGTAGVGYTF; CDR3nt: TGTGCCAGCAGTAGGCCCCGGGCCGACCAACTACCGGGGACCGCCGGGGTAGGCTACACCTTC
v_gene: TRBV5-4; d_gene: NA; abundance: NA; j_gene: TRBJ1-1; CDR3aa: CASTSRSTGNTEAFF; CDR3nt: TGTGCCAGCACCTCCAGGAGCACAGGGAACACTGAAGCTTTCTTT
v_gene: TRBV20-1; d_gene: NA; abundance: few; j_gene: TRBJ2-5; CDR3aa: CSAHAGGAETQYF; CDR3nt: TGCAGTGCTCACGCAGGGGGGGCCGAGACCCAGTACTTC
v_gene: TRBV13; d_gene: NA; abundance: few; j_gene: TRBJ2-1; CDR3aa: CASSLGGGRAYNEQFF; CDR3nt: TGTGCCAGCAGCTTAGGCGGCGGGCGGGCCTACAATGAGCAGTTCTTC
v_gene: TRBV7-2; d_gene: NA; abundance: many; j_gene: TRBJ2-1; CDR3aa: CASSLVAGSNEQFF; CDR3nt: TGTGCCAGCAGCTTAGTAGCAGGCAGCAATGAGCAGTTCTTC
v_gene: TRBV12-3/TRBV12-4; d_gene: NA; abundance: NA; j_gene: TRBJ1-6; CDR3aa: CASSLDGTTGSSLHF; CDR3nt: TGTGCCAGCAGTTTAGATGGGACCACCGGTAGTTCCCTCCACTTT
v_gene: TRBV20-1; d_gene: TRBD1; abundance: many; j_gene: TRBJ1-2; CDR3aa: CSASDRGYGYTF; CDR3nt: TGCAGTGCTTCCGACAGGGGCTATGGCTACACCTTC
v_gene: TRBV6-2/TRBV6-3; d_gene: NA; abundance: few; j_gene: TRBJ2-2; CDR3aa: CASLRGTGELFF; CDR3nt: TGTGCCAGCCTCCGCGGCACCGGGGAGCTGTTTTTT
v_gene: TRBV3-1; d_gene: NA; abundance: few; j_gene: TRBJ1-6; CDR3aa: CASSLRVGSPLHF; CDR3nt: TGTGCCAGCAGCTTGAGGGTGGGCTCACCCCTCCACTTT
v_gene: TRBV7-3; d_gene: NA; abundance: many; j_gene: TRBJ2-1; CDR3aa: CASSPRGPSSYNEQFF; CDR3nt: TGTGCCAGCAGCCCGCGTGGCCCAAGCTCCTACAATGAGCAGTTCTTC
v_gene: TRBV20-1; d_gene: TRBD2; abundance: NA; j_gene: TRBJ2-3; CDR3aa: CSARDLRLAGGSDTQYF; CDR3nt: TGCAGTGCTAGAGATCTCCGGCTAGCGGGGGGGTCAGATACGCAGTATTTT
v_gene: TRBV3-1; d_gene: TRBD1; abundance: NA; j_gene: TRBJ2-5; CDR3aa: CASSQRPGLRGETQYF; CDR3nt: TGTGCCAGCAGCCAACGCCCCGGGCTCAGGGGGGAGACCCAGTACTTC
v_gene: TRBV9; d_gene: TRBD2; abundance: many; j_gene: TRBJ2-5; CDR3aa: CASSQSGGALQETQYF; CDR3nt: TGTGCCAGCAGCCAGAGCGGGGGGGCCCTTCAAGAGACCCAGTACTTC
v_gene: TRBV7-2; d_gene: NA; abundance: NA; j_gene: TRBJ1-2; CDR3aa: CASSSRGTPGLYGYTF; CDR3nt: TGTGCCAGCAGCTCCCGAGGAACTCCGGGACTCTATGGCTACACCTTC
v_gene: TRBV9; d_gene: NA; abundance: NA; j_gene: TRBJ1-4; CDR3aa: CASSVGTATNEKLFF; CDR3nt: TGTGCCAGCAGCGTCGGTACGGCAACTAATGAAAAACTGTTTTTT
v_gene: TRBV7-9; d_gene: TRBD2; abundance: few; j_gene: TRBJ2-3; CDR3aa: CASSPPRASGGYTQYF; CDR3nt: TGTGCCAGCAGCCCACCTCGGGCTAGCGGGGGGTATACGCAGTATTTT
v_gene: TRBV4-1; d_gene: NA; abundance: few; j_gene: TRBJ1-4; CDR3aa: CASSGELGATNEKLFF; CDR3nt: TGCGCCAGTAGTGGGGAGTTGGGTGCAACTAATGAAAAACTGTTTTTT
v_gene: TRBV10-3; d_gene: TRBD1; abundance: few; j_gene: TRBJ2-7; CDR3aa: CAISAGEVQTGDQQYF; CDR3nt: TGTGCCATCAGTGCGGGTGAAGTGCAAACAGGGGACCAGCAGTACTTC
v_gene: TRBV5-1; d_gene: NA; abundance: many; j_gene: TRBJ2-7; CDR3aa: CASTGTSYEQYF; CDR3nt: TGCGCCAGCACTGGCACCTCCTACGAGCAGTACTTC
v_gene: TRBV20-1; d_gene: TRBD2; abundance: NA; j_gene: TRBJ2-1; CDR3aa: CSARLAGEFYNEQFF; CDR3nt: TGCAGTGCTAGACTAGCGGGGGAATTCTACAATGAGCAGTTCTTC
v_gene: TRBV11-2; d_gene: NA; abundance: few; j_gene: TRBJ2-2; CDR3aa: CASSLEFGGTGELFF; CDR3nt: TGTGCCAGCAGCTTAGAATTCGGGGGTACCGGGGAGCTGTTTTTT
v_gene: TRBV4-3; d_gene: NA; abundance: few; j_gene: TRBJ1-5; CDR3aa: CASSQDPGQPQHF; CDR3nt: TGCGCCAGCAGCCAAGATCCTGGTCAGCCCCAGCATTTT
v_gene: TRBV10-3; d_gene: NA; abundance: NA; j_gene: TRBJ2-3; CDR3aa: CAITAGANTDTQYF; CDR3nt: TGTGCCATCACGGCAGGGGCCAACACAGATACGCAGTATTTT
v_gene: TRBV30; d_gene: NA; abundance: few; j_gene: TRBJ2-1; CDR3aa: CAWSPPGHYNEQFF; CDR3nt: TGTGCCTGGAGTCCACCGGGACATTACAATGAGCAGTTCTTC
v_gene: TRBV7-9; d_gene: TRBD1; abundance: NA; j_gene: TRBJ1-6; CDR3aa: CASSQQGFNRSPLHF; CDR3nt: TGTGCCAGCAGCCAACAGGGGTTTAATCGCTCACCCCTCCACTTT
v_gene: TRBV9; d_gene: NA; abundance: many; j_gene: TRBJ2-7; CDR3aa: CASSAGASSYEQYF; CDR3nt: TGTGCCAGCAGCGCGGGGGCCTCCTCTTACGAGCAGTACTTC
v_gene: TRBV20-1; d_gene: NA; abundance: many; j_gene: TRBJ1-2; CDR3aa: CSALKSRGYGYTF; CDR3nt: TGCAGCGCACTAAAAAGCCGAGGCTATGGCTACACCTTC
v_gene: TRBV7-7; d_gene: NA; abundance: few; j_gene: TRBJ2-1; CDR3aa: CASSPAGALGEQFF; CDR3nt: TGTGCCAGCAGCCCGGCAGGGGCTTTGGGTGAGCAGTTCTTC
v_gene: TRBV7-9; d_gene: TRBD1; abundance: few; j_gene: TRBJ2-7; CDR3aa: CASSPEGQDYEQYF; CDR3nt: TGTGCCAGCAGCCCGGAGGGACAGGACTACGAGCAGTACTTC
v_gene: TRBV20-1; d_gene: TRBD2; abundance: NA; j_gene: TRBJ2-7; CDR3aa: CSASSSGGAAYF; CDR3nt: TGCAGTGCTAGTTCTAGCGGGGGGGCCGCGTACTTC
v_gene: TRBV7-2; d_gene: NA; abundance: few; j_gene: TRBJ2-6; CDR3aa: CASSLEGLSGANVLTF; CDR3nt: TGTGCCAGCAGCTTAGAGGGACTCTCTGGGGCCAACGTCCTGACTTTC
v_gene: TRBV20-1; d_gene: NA; abundance: few; j_gene: TRBJ2-7; CDR3aa: CSASIKGYEQYF; CDR3nt: TGCAGTGCTAGCATAAAAGGGTACGAGCAGTACTTC